The clone carrying this T cell receptor beta chain turned up a few times. Profiled with immunoSEQ multiplex PCR; TCRdb holds only in-frame clones, not every one. The table records approximately 330,000 clones, approximately 88% of them present only once. Trimming stripped 6 bases from V and 0 bases from J, with 11 bases between. The CDR3 is 15 residues long. From germline, CDR1 is SEHNR and CDR2 FQNEAQ (reference sequence). The data belong to a study of blood T cell repertoires in COVID-19. Study at large: The cDNA or gDNA used as material had been derived from T cells, B-cell-depleted T cells, or PBMCs.

During active infection, Seattle patients enrolled and were then monitored through disease. The receptor's source is a man younger than 45 with COVID-19, enrolled during active disease. The sequencing sample was made of peripheral blood. The chain uses TRBV7-9 and TRBJ2-2; weak D call: TRBD2 (5 bases). Here the CDR3 DNA reads TGTGCCAGCAGGGATAGCGTAGCGAACACCGGGGAGCTGTTTTTT. Its translation: CASRDSVANTGELFF. Complete variable domain (other parts from reference TRBV7-9 and TRBJ2-2): DTGVSQNPRHKITKRGQNVTFRCDPISEHNRLYWYRQTLGQGPEFLTYFQNEAQLEKSRLLSDRFSAERPKGSFSTLEIQRTEQGDSAMYLCASRDSVANTGELFFGEGSRLTVL.